These 15 T cell receptor beta chains were all obtained from the same sample, sequenced in a study of blood T cell repertoires in COVID-19. The table came from immunoSEQ multiplex PCR; TCRdb's copy has only in-frame clones and leaves some out. This sample yields over 130,000 clones, of which roughly 85% are seen a single time; roughly 3.3% belongs to the top ten. Material for sequencing was peripheral blood. These receptors originate from an older man with acute or convalescent COVID-19.

CDR3 residues: CAISEAGSGRGSTEAFF. The CDR3 nucleotides read TGTGCCATCAGTGAAGCGGGAAGTGGAAGGGGGAGCACTGAAGCTTTCTTT. The V call is TRBV10-3, the J call TRBJ1-1; TRBD1 is a possible D gene (6 bases). This CDR3 contains 17 residues. Trimming took 3 bases from V and 4 from J, leaving 21 bases between them. Germline CDR1 ENHRY, CDR2 SYGVKD.

This chain links TRBV27 with TRBJ2-7; D not certain. This CDR3 has 13 residues. V was pared by 4 bases and J by 7 bases, with 14 bases between. The V gene's germline CDR1 is MNHEY and CDR2 SMNVEV (reference sequence). The CDR3 bases are TGTGCCAGCAGTTCTCTCTTCCCGGGTGAGCAGTACTTC. Translation gives CASSSLFPGEQYF.

This chain links TRBV4-2 with TRBJ2-1; 14 bases are shared with TRBD2. From germline, CDR1 is LGHNA and CDR2 YNFKEQ. The V segment lost 0 bases and the J segment 7 bases; nucleotides outside the gene matches: 5. The CDR3 extends over 17 amino acids. The CDR3 reads CASSQDPGLAGGNEQFF. The CDR3 DNA follows: TGTGCCAGCAGCCAAGATCCCGGACTAGCGGGGGGAAATGAGCAGTTCTTC.

The CDR3 protein is CASSSGQGKGYTF. CDR3 DNA: TGCGCCAGCAGCTCGGGACAGGGGAAGGGCTACACCTTC. The J gene is TRBJ1-2, the V gene TRBV5-1; 10 bases agree with TRBD1. V lost 3 bases and J lost 8; bases outside the gene matches: 4. In germline, CDR1 is SGHRS, CDR2 YFSETQ. The CDR3 has 13 residues. Variable domain in full (rest from reference TRBV5-1 and TRBJ1-2): KAGVTQTPRYLIKTRGQQVTLSCSPISGHRSVSWYQQTPGQGLQFLFEYFSETQRNKGNFPGRFSGRQFSNSRSEMNVSTLELGDSALYLCASSSGQGKGYTFGSGTRLTVV.

This chain connects TRBV19 to TRBJ1-1; a possible D gene is TRBD1 (6 bases). CDR1 is LNHDA and CDR2 is SQIVND in the germline V gene (reference sequence). This CDR3 is 13 amino acids long. Between the trimmed V and J ends, which lost 4 bases and 7 bases, there was a span of 13 bases. CDR3 amino acids: CASSTYREGEAFF. In DNA form, the CDR3 reads TGTGCCAGTAGTACTTACAGGGAGGGTGAAGCTTTCTTT.

The chain employs TRBV24-1 and TRBJ2-4; D not certain. Looked up from germline, CDR1 is KGHDR and CDR2 is SFDVKD. The CDR3 extends over 16 amino acids. Trimming took off 3 bases at V and 0 bases at J, with 11 bases between the two ends. The CDR3 sequence is CATSDPLTLAKNIQYF. The CDR3, as DNA: TGTGCCACCAGTGATCCCCTAACCCTAGCCAAAAACATTCAGTACTTC.

The chain uses TRBV28 and TRBJ1-2, with no clear D. The CDR3 is made up of 13 amino acids. V was clipped by 2 bases and J by 5 bases, with 9 bases between them. Germline loops: CDR1 MDHEN, CDR2 SYDVKM. As DNA, the CDR3 is TGTGCCAGCAGTTTAGACGACGGGTATGGCTACACCTTC. Its protein is CASSLDDGYGYTF.

The gene calls are TRBV5-1 and TRBJ2-7; D gene unclear. The CDR3 covers 14 residues. Between the trimmed V and J ends, which lost 1 base and 3 bases, there was a span of 11 bases. CDR1 is SGHRS and CDR2 is YFSETQ in the germline V gene. CDR3: CASSLTLGGYEQYF. The DNA for the CDR3 is TGCGCCAGCAGCTTGACCCTAGGTGGCTACGAGCAGTACTTC.

V gene TRBV7-3 combines with J gene TRBJ2-2; D gene uncertain. Germline values: CDR1 SGHTA, CDR2 FQGTGA. The CDR3 is 13 amino acids. With 5 bases removed from V and 4 bases from J, the gap between germline ends came to 8 bases. The CDR3 spells CASSPLSTGELFF. CDR3 coding DNA: TGTGCCAGCAGCCCATTGAGCACCGGGGAGCTGTTTTTT.

The chain uses TRBV27 and TRBJ1-2; a weak D match, TRBD1 (5 bases). CDR3 length: 14 residues. The germline V and J ends were trimmed by 5 bases and 2 bases, with 12 bases remaining between them. Germline CDR1 MNHEY, CDR2 SMNVEV (reference sequence). CDR3 sequence reads: CASSRTIPNYGYTF. The DNA of the CDR3 is TGTGCCAGCAGTCGGACAATACCCAACTATGGCTACACCTTC.

The genes are TRBV6-5 and TRBJ1-2, with 7 bases fitting TRBD1. This CDR3 is 12 amino acids long. After removal of 11 bases from V and 7 bases from J, the junction contained 10 bases not matched to a gene. From germline, CDR1 is MNHEY and CDR2 SVGAGI. CDR3 DNA sequence: TGTGCCGCCCAGACAGGGTCCGGTGGCTACACCTTC. This encodes CAAQTGSGGYTF.

This chain connects TRBV14 to TRBJ2-1, with 7 bases lining up with TRBD1. The CDR3 sequence is 13 residues long. The germline gives CDR1 SGHDN, CDR2 FVKESK. Trimming removed 8 bases from V and 9 bases from J; junction bases left unmatched: 10. The chain's CDR3 is CASSEQGPSEQFF. Written as DNA, the CDR3 is TGTGCCAGCTCCGAACAGGGGCCCAGTGAGCAGTTCTTC.

V usage is TRBV24-1 and J usage is TRBJ2-7; 9 nucleotides match TRBD1. The CDR3 contains 15 residues. The V gene's germline CDR1 is KGHDR and CDR2 SFDVKD. V lost 4 bases to trimming and J lost 3 bases; unmatched junction nucleotides: 6. The CDR3 nucleotides are TGTGCCACCAGTGACCCCGGGACAGGGAGCTACGAGCAGTACTTC. Its protein product is CATSDPGTGSYEQYF.

The V call is TRBV5-4, the J call TRBJ2-3; 8 bases map to TRBD2. Germline V CDR1 and CDR2: SGHNT, YYREEE (reference sequence). J gave up 0 bases and V 0 bases, and 3 bases lay outside the gene matches. The CDR3 loop spans 16 amino acids. CDR3 nucleotides: TGTGCCAGCAGCTTGGGTAGCGGGACTAGCACAGATACGCAGTATTTT. This gives the protein CASSLGSGTSTDTQYF.

This chain connects TRBV30 to TRBJ2-7, with a tentative D call TRBD2 (5 bases). V was clipped by 6 bases and J by 3 bases, with 18 bases between them. Germline V CDR1 and CDR2: GTSNPN, SVGIG (reference sequence). This CDR3 has 14 amino acids. The CDR3 here is CACSVAGSVYEQYF. Here the CDR3 DNA reads TGTGCCTGCTCGGTTGCGGGTTCGGTCTACGAGCAGTACTTC.